The next 10 T cell receptor beta chains were all read from a single sample in a study of OX40 agonist ivuxolimab in advanced cancers. Data came from immunoSEQ multiplex PCR; TCRdb stores just in-frame clones and leaves some out. The sample lists around 30,000 clones, 84% occurring once. Material: CD4+ or CD8+ T cells sorted from blood, obtained in a trial of the OX40 agonist ivuxolimab. These receptors originate from an adult with an advanced solid tumor such as melanoma, head and neck, liver or kidney cancer.

V is TRBV28 and J is TRBJ2-1; the D gene is possibly TRBD2 (5 bases). This CDR3 is built from 13 residues. V shed 4 bases and J shed 4 bases, with 8 bases lying between them. Germline CDR1 and CDR2: MDHEN and SYDVKM. The CDR3 bases are TGTGCCAGCAGTTCCGACTATTACAATGAGCAGTTCTTC. It translates to CASSSDYYNEQFF. The full variable domain, with the rest looked up from reference TRBV28 and TRBJ2-1, is DVKVTQSSRYLVKRTGEKVFLECVQDMDHENMFWYRQDPGLGLRLIYFSYDVKMKEKGDIPEGYSVSREKKERFSLILESASTNQTSMYLCASSSDYYNEQFFGPGTRLTVL.

The V call is TRBV6-5, the J call TRBJ2-7, with D unresolved. CDR3 length equals 15 residues. In germline, CDR1 is MNHEY, CDR2 SVGAGI. V gave up 0 bases and J gave up 5 bases, with 14 bases separating them. The CDR3 reads CASSYSKVLTNEQYF. DNA of the CDR3: TGTGCCAGCAGTTACTCAAAGGTCCTTACTAACGAGCAGTACTTC.

V is TRBV27 and J is TRBJ2-7; D is uncertain. The V end was cut by 2 bases, the J end by 6 bases, with 11 bases between. CDR1 MNHEY and CDR2 SMNVEV come from the germline V gene (reference sequence). The CDR3 length is 13 residues. CDR3 DNA: TGTGCCAGCAGTTTAACCACACCGGGCGAGCAGTACTTC. Its protein is CASSLTTPGEQYF.

This chain links TRBV5-4 with TRBJ2-5, with D possibly TRBD2 on 6 matching bases. Germline CDR1 and CDR2: SGHNT and YYREEE (reference sequence). This CDR3 is 14 amino acids long. V was trimmed by 4 bases and J by 5 bases, leaving 15 bases between them. The CDR3, as DNA: TGTGCCAGCAGCCTCGGGGAGGCAGGGGAGACCCAGTACTTC. Amino acid sequence: CASSLGEAGETQYF.

A word on this clone: It may be a read error: a sequence one base away is much more abundant. The gene calls are TRBV7-8 and TRBJ2-7; D ambiguous. CDR3 length equals 12 residues. Between the trimmed V and J ends, which lost 1 base and 2 bases, there was a span of 3 bases. Germline-derived CDR1 and CDR2 are SGHVS and FQNEAQ. The CDR3 is CASSLDPYEQYF. CDR3 nucleotide sequence: TGTGCCAGCAGCTTAGACCCCTACGAGCAGTACTTC.

The chain recombines TRBV2 with TRBJ2-1; D may be TRBD1 or TRBD2 (5 bases each). The CDR3 totals 14 residues. Germline lookup yields CDR1 SNHLY and CDR2 FYNNEI. Trimming pared 3 bases from V and 8 bases from J, leaving 14 bases between. CDR3 nucleotide sequence: TGTGCCAGCAGTGAGAGGGACCGGTTTTATGAGCAGTTCTTC. The encoded protein is CASSERDRFYEQFF.

The rearrangement joins TRBV7-9 to TRBJ2-3, with D possibly called TRBD1 or TRBD2 (5 bases each). The germline gives CDR1 SEHNR, CDR2 FQNEAQ (reference sequence). Trimming stripped 1 base from V and 7 bases from J, with 6 bases between. The CDR3 runs to 12 residues. The CDR3 sequence is CASSLGGNTQYF. The CDR3 nucleotides are TGTGCCAGCAGCTTAGGGGGGAATACGCAGTATTTT.

The rearrangement joins TRBV5-4 to TRBJ2-5; D may be TRBD1 (8 bases). Trimming cost V 3 bases and J 2 bases, with 11 bases left between them. This CDR3 spans 14 amino acids. CDR1 and CDR2 from the germline V gene are SGHNT and YYREEE (reference sequence). This CDR3 reads CASSSQGGQETQYF. The CDR3 DNA sequence: TGTGCCAGCAGCTCACAGGGGGGGCAAGAGACCCAGTACTTC.

The chain uses TRBV2 and TRBJ1-2; 12 bases align to TRBD1. Trimming took 10 bases from V and 6 from J; bases not matched to a gene: 9. This CDR3 spans 14 amino acids. Germline CDR1 is SNHLY and CDR2 is FYNNEI. As DNA, the CDR3 is TGTGCCATCAACCGGGACAGGGGGCGCGATGGCTACACCTTC. Amino acids: CAINRDRGRDGYTF.

The chain links TRBV9 to TRBJ2-7; TRBD1 or TRBD2 may be the D gene (5 bases each). Trimming removed 3 bases from V and 1 base from J, with 11 bases in between. CDR3 length: 14 amino acids. Germline V gene lookup returns CDR1 SGDLS and CDR2 YYNGEE. CDR3 amino acids: CASSAGTLSYEQYF. The CDR3, as DNA: TGTGCCAGCAGCGCAGGGACCCTATCCTACGAGCAGTACTTC.